Listed below are T cell receptor beta chains from one sample, sequenced in a study of cytomegalovirus exposure and HLA in healthy donors. Only in-frame clones appear in the TCRdb table, and some are missing; sequencing was by immunoSEQ multiplex PCR. The sample carries about 190,000 clones, over 70% recorded once. The sequenced sample was PBMCs. These receptors were collected from a woman under 40 in good health and CMV-seropositive. Both conserved end residues are part of each CDR3. The order of the fields is J gene, clone size, D gene, V gene, CDR3 protein, CDR3 DNA. A D gene is named only where the DNA matches it firmly. Size is omitted from some rows. Given values are once, few, many or a class for expanded clones.

j_call: TRBJ1-2; clone_size: .; d_call: TRBD1; v_call: TRBV6-1; cdr3_aa: CASSGGGTVNYGYTF; cdr3_nt: TGTGCCAGCAGTGGGGGCGGGACAGTTAACTATGGCTACACCTTC
j_call: TRBJ2-7; clone_size: few; d_call: .; v_call: TRBV4-2; cdr3_aa: CASSQEISVIYEQYF; cdr3_nt: TGTGCCAGCAGCCAAGAAATCAGCGTTATCTACGAGCAGTACTTC
j_call: TRBJ1-1; clone_size: .; d_call: TRBD1; v_call: TRBV12-5; cdr3_aa: CASGPGTGIKNEAFF; cdr3_nt: TGTGCTAGTGGTCCGGGGACAGGGATAAAAAATGAAGCTTTCTTT
j_call: TRBJ2-3; clone_size: .; d_call: TRBD2; v_call: TRBV27; cdr3_aa: CASSLGAGGKTDTQYF; cdr3_nt: TGTGCCAGCAGTTTAGGAGCGGGAGGAAAAACAGATACGCAGTATTTT
j_call: TRBJ2-7; clone_size: .; d_call: .; v_call: TRBV20-1; cdr3_aa: CSARDLRTEYF; cdr3_nt: TGCAGTGCTAGAGACCTTAGGACAGAGTACTTC
j_call: TRBJ1-1; clone_size: .; d_call: .; v_call: TRBV27; cdr3_aa: CATTTTGHRTEAFF; cdr3_nt: TGTGCCACAACCACGACGGGACACCGGACCGAAGCTTTCTTT
j_call: TRBJ2-3; clone_size: .; d_call: TRBD1; v_call: TRBV28; cdr3_aa: CASSNTGQGLTDTQYF; cdr3_nt: TGTGCCAGCAGTAACACAGGACAGGGCCTCACAGATACGCAGTATTTT
j_call: TRBJ2-5; clone_size: .; d_call: .; v_call: TRBV5-6; cdr3_aa: CASSLGLRQETQYF; cdr3_nt: TGTGCCAGCAGCTTGGGGTTGCGACAAGAGACCCAGTACTTC
j_call: TRBJ2-1; clone_size: .; d_call: .; v_call: TRBV27; cdr3_aa: CASSPQTNEQFF; cdr3_nt: TGTGCCAGCAGTCCTCAGACAAATGAGCAGTTCTTC
j_call: TRBJ1-3; clone_size: .; d_call: TRBD1; v_call: TRBV14; cdr3_aa: CASSPGTGRNTIYF; cdr3_nt: TGTGCCAGCAGCCCCGGGACAGGGAGAAACACCATATATTTT